The 27 T cell receptor beta chains listed next were all sequenced from one sample in a study of Ad26.COV2.S vaccination and SARS-CoV-2 variants. Clones were sequenced by immunoSEQ multiplex PCR, and TCRdb holds only the in-frame ones, with some missing. The data show approximately 410,000 clones, about 92% seen once. Treatment reported: approximately 18 received Ad26.COV2.S at low or high dose, single or two shots; about five received placebo; per-sample allocation not given. The investigators took samples on day 63 after the first vaccine or placebo injection. The sequencing used peripheral blood, collected in a trial of Ad26.COV2.S vaccine versus placebo. Receptors were obtained from a person between 18 and 60 years old who received the Ad26.COV2.S COVID-19 vaccine or a placebo.

V is TRBV7-8 and J is TRBJ2-5, with 8 bases fitting TRBD1. This CDR3 spans 16 amino acids. Trimming at V came to 2 bases and at J to 3 bases, leaving 8 bases not matched to a gene. The germline CDR1 and CDR2 sequences are SGHVS and FQNEAQ. CDR3 coding DNA: TGTGCCAGCAGCTTATCTGGACAGGGAGAGAAAGAGACCCAGTACTTC. It is translated as CASSLSGQGEKETQYF.

In its sample, this clone was seen many times. The chain employs TRBV6-4 and TRBJ1-1, with no clear D. V was cut by 3 bases and J by 1 base, with 6 bases left in between. The CDR3 has 13 residues. Germline loops: CDR1 MRHNA, CDR2 SNTAGT. The CDR3 region is CASSDGENTEAFF. CDR3 DNA sequence: TGTGCCAGCAGTGATGGGGAGAACACTGAAGCTTTCTTT.

The rearrangement links TRBV19 to TRBJ1-2; 8 positions agree with TRBD1. The CDR3 extends over 15 amino acids. J gave up 4 bases and V 5 bases, and 9 bases lay outside the gene matches. The germline CDR1 and CDR2 sequences are LNHDA and SQIVND (reference sequence). Here the CDR3 reads CASSPSGGLGYGYTF. The CDR3 nucleotides read TGTGCCAGTAGTCCCTCAGGGGGCCTGGGCTATGGCTACACCTTC.

The rearrangement uses TRBV6-6 and TRBJ1-2, with 9 bases that match TRBD1. Trimming cost V 6 bases and J 3 bases; bases outside gene matches: 11. The CDR3 sequence is 16 residues long. Per the germline V gene, CDR1 is MNHNY and CDR2 is SVGAGI (reference sequence). Here the CDR3 reads CASSQNRGHLDYGYTF. The CDR3 DNA reads TGTGCCAGCAGCCAGAACAGGGGGCACCTGGACTATGGCTACACCTTC.

The gene calls are TRBV7-2 and TRBJ2-3; D is unclear. V shed 1 base and J shed 0 bases, with 2 bases lying between them. Per germline, CDR1 SGHTA and CDR2 FQGNSA. This CDR3 comprises 13 residues. In DNA, the CDR3 is TGTGCCAGCAGCTTAGTTAGCACAGATACGCAGTATTTT. This codes for CASSLVSTDTQYF.

This clone has only one observation. The V call is TRBV2, the J call TRBJ2-5, with TRBD2 matching 7 bases. V lost 9 bases to trimming and J lost 1 base; unmatched junction nucleotides: 5. There are 13 residues in the CDR3. CDR1 and CDR2 from the germline V gene are SNHLY and FYNNEI. This CDR3 reads CASPGGSQETQYF. Here the CDR3 DNA reads TGTGCCAGTCCGGGGGGAAGCCAAGAGACCCAGTACTTC.

The chain is built from TRBV30 and TRBJ1-5; 7 bases are a match to TRBD1. Per the germline V gene, CDR1 is GTSNPN and CDR2 is SVGIG (reference sequence). The CDR3 is made up of 14 amino acids. V was clipped by 4 bases and J by 2 bases; unmatched bases: 5. In nucleotides, the CDR3 is TGTGCCTGGAACTCAGGGGGAGGCAATCAGCCCCAGCATTTT. It translates to CAWNSGGGNQPQHF.

The V and J genes are TRBV12-3 or TRBV12-4 and TRBJ1-2; the D gene is possibly TRBD1 (5 bases). The CDR3 covers 13 residues. V lost 6 bases to trimming and J lost 4 bases, with 12 bases between them. The CDR3 spells CASRQTVGYGYTF. CDR3 nucleotide sequence: TGTGCCAGCAGGCAGACAGTGGGCTATGGCTACACCTTC.

V is TRBV28 and J is TRBJ2-7, with D perhaps matching TRBD1 (6 bases). From germline, CDR1 is MDHEN and CDR2 SYDVKM. V was trimmed by 3 bases and J by 2 bases, leaving 11 bases between them. The CDR3 is made up of 14 amino acids. Written as DNA, the CDR3 is TGTGCCAGCAGTTTCCCGGGACACACCTACGAGCAGTACTTC. This gives the protein CASSFPGHTYEQYF.

The chain links TRBV5-6 to TRBJ1-5; D is ambiguous. In germline, CDR1 is SGHDT, CDR2 YYEEEE. The CDR3 spans 13 residues. V lost 0 bases and J 4 bases, leaving 5 bases between the germline ends. The CDR3 reads CASSLVGNQPQHF. The CDR3 DNA is TGTGCCAGCAGCTTGGTTGGGAATCAGCCCCAGCATTTT.

This chain links TRBV11-2 with TRBJ2-3; a possible D gene is TRBD1 (5 bases). Germline CDR1 and CDR2: SGHAT and FQNNGV. V gave up 0 bases and J gave up 1 base, with 8 bases separating them. The CDR3 length is 15 residues. The CDR3 here is CASSLEGRGTDTQYF. The DNA for the CDR3 is TGTGCCAGCAGCTTAGAGGGCAGGGGCACAGATACGCAGTATTTT.

This clone was seen just once. The chain combines TRBV2 with TRBJ1-5, with a tentative D call TRBD1 (6 bases). Deletions cut 5 bases from V and 5 bases from J, with 13 bases between. Germline CDR1 SNHLY, CDR2 FYNNEI. CDR3 size: 14 residues. The CDR3 loop reads CASSLTGVDQPQHF. CDR3 sequence (DNA): TGTGCCAGCAGTTTGACAGGAGTTGATCAGCCCCAGCATTTT.

The CDR3 is CASSLTVRNEQFF. The CDR3 nucleotides are TGTGCCAGCAGCTTGACAGTCAGGAATGAGCAGTTCTTC. This rearrangement joins TRBV7-9 to TRBJ2-1; D possibly corresponds to TRBD1 (5 bases). Trimming pared 3 bases from V and 7 bases from J, leaving 10 bases between. The CDR3 loop spans 13 amino acids. Germline CDR1 reads SEHNR; CDR2 reads FQNEAQ (reference sequence).

V is TRBV28 and J is TRBJ1-1; a possible D gene is TRBD1 (5 bases). The germline V gene has CDR1 MDHEN and CDR2 SYDVKM. V was pared by 7 bases and J by 6 bases, with 12 bases between. There are 12 residues in the CDR3. The CDR3 protein is CASTRGGPEAFF. DNA of the CDR3: TGTGCCAGCACCCGGGGGGGTCCTGAAGCTTTCTTT.

The chain links TRBV10-3 to TRBJ1-2, with a tentative D call TRBD1 (5 bases). Germline V gives CDR1 ENHRY, CDR2 SYGVKD. The CDR3 covers 13 residues. V dropped 2 bases and J dropped 7 bases, with 11 bases sitting between them. CDR3 amino acids: CAISEGQGRGYTF. The DNA of the CDR3 is TGTGCCATCAGTGAGGGTCAGGGACGTGGCTACACCTTC.

The genes are TRBV29-1 and TRBJ2-7; D perhaps matches TRBD1 (6 bases). This CDR3 has 12 amino acids. V dropped 6 bases and J dropped 2 bases, with 11 bases sitting between them. Germline V lookup: CDR1 SQVTM, CDR2 ANQGSEA. Here the CDR3 DNA reads TGCAGCGTGGCACAGGGCCCCTACGAGCAGTACTTC. Protein: CSVAQGPYEQYF.

The rearrangement uses TRBV28 and TRBJ2-5, with D unclear. This CDR3 has 14 residues. CDR1 and CDR2 (germline): MDHEN, SYDVKM. V was cut by 8 bases and J by 0 bases, with 13 bases left in between. CDR3 residues: CASGGGRYQETQYF. Here the CDR3 DNA reads TGTGCCAGCGGCGGCGGACGGTACCAAGAGACCCAGTACTTC.

The J gene is TRBJ2-5, the V gene TRBV14, with 7 bases lining up with TRBD1. Germline V CDR1 and CDR2: SGHDN, FVKESK. J was trimmed by 5 bases and V by 0 bases; bases with no gene match: 6. The CDR3 covers 15 residues. The CDR3: CASSQDRGRRETQYF. The CDR3 nucleotides read TGTGCCAGCAGCCAAGATAGGGGGCGCCGGGAGACCCAGTACTTC.

The chain uses TRBV19 and TRBJ1-5, with D unresolved. V dropped 5 bases and J dropped 0 bases, with 8 bases sitting between them. Germline loops: CDR1 LNHDA, CDR2 SQIVND (reference sequence). This CDR3 comprises 14 residues. Here the CDR3 reads CASSPTHSNQPQHF. Here the CDR3 DNA reads TGTGCCAGTAGTCCAACACATAGCAATCAGCCCCAGCATTTT.

V is TRBV10-2 and J is TRBJ2-1; 7 positions match TRBD1. CDR1 and CDR2 from the germline V gene are WSHSY and SAAADI. V dropped 6 bases and J dropped 9; count of bases not matched to a gene: 8. CDR3 length equals 13 residues. The CDR3 coding sequence is TGCGCCAGCAGAGAGACAGGGTACCTTGAGCAGTTCTTC. Amino acids: CASRETGYLEQFF.

This clone was observed once. This sequence joins TRBV7-9 and TRBJ1-2; TRBD1 matches 10 bases. The CDR3 extends over 15 amino acids. V lost 11 bases and J lost 5; bases outside the gene matches: 14. Germline CDR1 reads SEHNR; CDR2 reads FQNEAQ (reference sequence). Written as DNA, the CDR3 is TGTGCCTGGGCCCAGACAGGGGGCTTTACTTATGGCTACACCTTC. Amino acid sequence: CAWAQTGGFTYGYTF.

V usage is TRBV3-1 (or the pseudogene TRBV3-2) and J usage is TRBJ2-2; D is possibly TRBD1 or TRBD2 (6 bases each). CDR1 is LGHDT and CDR2 is YNNKEL in the germline V gene (reference sequence). V dropped 1 base and J dropped 2 bases, with 11 bases sitting between them. The CDR3 sequence is 16 residues long. The CDR3 sequence: CASSQVWGANTGELFF. CDR3 coding DNA: TGTGCCAGCAGCCAAGTTTGGGGGGCCAACACCGGGGAGCTGTTTTTT.

The CDR3 spells CASSQLSGTRGNEQFF. In DNA, the CDR3 is TGTGCCAGCAGCCAGCTGTCGGGGACTAGAGGGAATGAGCAGTTCTTC. This rearrangement joins TRBV11-2 to TRBJ2-1, with 8 bases fitting TRBD2. This CDR3 spans 16 amino acids. The germline gives CDR1 SGHAT, CDR2 FQNNGV. J gave up 7 bases and V 5 bases, and 13 bases lay outside the gene matches.

The chain uses TRBV9 and TRBJ2-5; D ambiguous. The germline V gene encodes CDR1 SGDLS and CDR2 YYNGEE. Deletions cut 1 base from V and 1 base from J, with 5 bases between. This CDR3 is 13 amino acids long. In nucleotides, the CDR3 is TGTGCCAGCAGCGTATCGAGCCAAGAGACCCAGTACTTC. Its translation is CASSVSSQETQYF.

The gene calls are TRBV27 and TRBJ2-3; maybe TRBD1 (5 bases). Germline assignment: CDR1 MNHEY and CDR2 SMNVEV (reference sequence). The CDR3 consists of 15 residues. Trimming pared 6 bases from V and 2 bases from J, leaving 15 bases between. CDR3 bases: TGTGCCAGCAGGACGACAGCCTTAAACACAGATACGCAGTATTTT. Translation: CASRTTALNTDTQYF.

This chain links TRBV5-6 with TRBJ1-6; D may be TRBD1 (5 bases). Per germline, CDR1 SGHDT and CDR2 YYEEEE. This CDR3 region has 15 residues. V was trimmed by 1 base and J by 7 bases, leaving 12 bases between them. CDR3 sequence: CASSLRAGSNSPLHF. In DNA, the CDR3 is TGTGCCAGCAGCTTGAGGGCAGGGTCCAATTCACCCCTCCACTTT. Full variable domain (missing parts from reference TRBV5-6 and TRBJ1-6): DAGVTQSPTHLIKTRGQQVTLRCSPKSGHDTVSWYQQALGQGPQFIFQYYEEEERQRGNFPDRFSGHQFPNYSSELNVNALLLGDSALYLCASSLRAGSNSPLHFGNGTRLTVT.

V gene TRBV6-5 combines with J gene TRBJ2-7; perhaps TRBD2 as D (6 bases). V dropped 0 bases and J dropped 4 bases, with 13 bases sitting between them. CDR1 is MNHEY and CDR2 is SVGAGI in the germline V gene. The CDR3 is 15 residues long. CDR3: CASSYSAGPYYEQYF. The CDR3 bases are TGTGCCAGCAGTTACTCGGCGGGACCTTATTACGAGCAGTACTTC.